Each of the 18 T cell receptor beta chains below was sequenced from the same sample in a study of T cells in localized non-small cell lung cancer. Method: immunoSEQ multiplex PCR; TCRdb's copy keeps in-frame clones and lacks some. Altogether about 13,000 clones are present, roughly 30% being singletons, with the ten largest covering around 6.7%. This material consisted of lung tumor tissue, taken before any cancer treatment. The receptors were gathered from a female donor over 55 with stage I lung adenocarcinoma.

The chain uses TRBV23-1 and TRBJ1-5; 9 bases are shared with TRBD1. TRBV23-1 is sorted into the ORF group, with uncertain function. V shed 6 bases, J shed 0 bases, and the junction held 21 bases outside the gene matches. This CDR3 has 21 amino acids. In nucleotides, the CDR3 is TGCGCCAGCAGCCAAGATCTAAGGGGACAGGGAAGGAGGCATAGCAATCAGCCCCAGCATTTT. This gives the protein CASSQDLRGQGRRHSNQPQHF.

The chain recombines TRBV18 with TRBJ1-1; D is perhaps TRBD1 (6 bases). Trimming shortened V by 3 bases and J by 2 bases, and 10 bases separated the two germline ends. CDR3 length: 14 amino acids. Germline V gives CDR1 KGHSH, CDR2 LQKENI. The CDR3 region has the DNA TGTGCCAGCTCACCGGCGGGGGCAAACACTGAAGCTTTCTTT. Amino acid sequence: CASSPAGANTEAFF. Drawing the rest from reference TRBV18 and TRBJ1-1, the complete variable domain is NAGVMQNPRHLVRRRGQEARLRCSPMKGHSHVYWYRQLPEEGLKFMVYLQKENIIDESGMPKERFSAEFPKEGPSILRIQQVVRGDSAAYFCASSPAGANTEAFFGQGTRLTVV.

This clone is labeled as medium-sized. J is TRBJ1-2 and V is TRBV11-3, with no clear D. From germline, CDR1 is SGHNT and CDR2 YENEEA. V gave up 3 bases and J gave up 2 bases, with 10 bases separating them. CDR3 length equals 14 residues. This CDR3 is CASSLGRSNYGYTF. The CDR3 DNA reads as TGTGCCAGCAGCTTGGGCAGATCAAACTATGGCTACACCTTC.

V is TRBV28 and J is TRBJ1-3; no firm D call. The CDR3 has 15 amino acids. CDR1 and CDR2 from the germline V gene are MDHEN and SYDVKM. Trimming took 4 bases from V and 4 from J, leaving 14 bases between them. CDR3 residues: CASSSASARGNTIYF. CDR3 DNA sequence: TGTGCCAGCAGTTCGGCGAGTGCGCGGGGAAACACCATATATTTT.

V is TRBV14 and J is TRBJ2-5; no definite D call. CDR1 and CDR2 (germline): SGHDN, FVKESK. V lost 3 bases and J 5 bases, leaving 16 bases between the germline ends. This CDR3 has 15 amino acids. For the CDR3, the DNA is TGTGCCAGCAGCCATCTAAAATCGAATCGCGAGACCCAGTACTTC. Translated: CASSHLKSNRETQYF.

This clone was detected once. The chain carries TRBV19 and TRBJ2-1; D is possibly TRBD1 (7 bases). The CDR3 covers 15 residues. Germline-derived CDR1 and CDR2 are LNHDA and SQIVND (reference sequence). Trimming took off 4 bases at V and 1 base at J, with 11 bases between the two ends. The CDR3 spells CASSTPGGSYNEQFF. The CDR3 DNA sequence: TGTGCCAGTAGTACCCCAGGGGGGTCCTACAATGAGCAGTTCTTC.

This clone was seen more than once but under ten times. This chain uses TRBV30 with TRBJ2-5; D may be TRBD1 (6 bases). Germline V gene lookup returns CDR1 GTSNPN and CDR2 SVGIG (reference sequence). This CDR3 is built from 13 residues. Trimming took 2 bases from V and 4 from J, leaving 11 bases between them. The CDR3 DNA is TGTGCCTGGAGTTTAGGGGGTCTAGAGACCCAGTACTTC. Its translation: CAWSLGGLETQYF.

As regards this clone: The junction differs from germline at one of its ends, possibly a read error. V is TRBV6-8 and J is TRBJ2-2; possibly TRBD1 or TRBD2 for D (5 bases each). The CDR3 extends over 15 amino acids. Germline V gene lookup returns CDR1 MNHGY and CDR2 SAAAGT. The CDR3 DNA sequence: TGTGCCATCAGTGACTCGAGGGGAAACACCGGGGAGCTGTTTTTT. It translates to CAISDSRGNTGELFF.

The chain uses TRBV19 and TRBJ1-5; tentative D call: TRBD1 (5 bases). There are 15 residues in the CDR3. Germline-derived CDR1 and CDR2 are LNHDA and SQIVND (reference sequence). CDR3: CAARPWGNSNQPQHF. The CDR3 bases are TGTGCTGCCCGCCCTTGGGGCAATAGCAATCAGCCCCAGCATTTT.

The J gene is TRBJ1-1, the V gene TRBV11-3; D gene uncertain. The length of the CDR3 is 16 residues. The germline V and J ends were trimmed by 4 bases and 0 bases, with 15 bases remaining between them. The germline V gene encodes CDR1 SGHNT and CDR2 YENEEA. CDR3: CASSSHVGRMNTEAFF. The DNA for the CDR3 is TGTGCCAGCAGCTCACATGTTGGACGGATGAACACTGAAGCTTTCTTT.

This clone was seen a handful of times. V gene TRBV18 combines with J gene TRBJ2-3; the D gene is possibly TRBD1 (7 bases). Trimming pared 4 bases from V and 1 base from J, leaving 15 bases between. Germline CDR1 is KGHSH and CDR2 is LQKENI. CDR3 length: 16 amino acids. CDR3 in DNA: TGTGCCAGCTCACGGCCCAGGGGGGCCCGCACAGATACGCAGTATTTT. Amino acid sequence: CASSRPRGARTDTQYF.

The chain employs TRBV6-8 and TRBJ1-5; TRBD1 matches 7 bases. The CDR3 spans 16 residues. CDR1 is MNHGY, CDR2 SAAAGT, per germline. V shed 3 bases, J shed 0 bases, and the junction held 5 bases outside the gene matches. The CDR3: CASSYKGTVSNQPQHF. In DNA form, the CDR3 reads TGTGCCAGCAGTTATAAGGGGACAGTTAGCAATCAGCCCCAGCATTTT.

A remark on this clone: A junction end diverges from the germline sequence, so it may reflect a read error. The rearrangement links TRBV14 to TRBJ2-7; D may correspond to TRBD1 or TRBD2 (5 bases each). The CDR3 covers 12 residues. Germline V lookup: CDR1 SGHDN, CDR2 FVKESK. The CDR3 reads CASSQAGPRKDF. Written as DNA, the CDR3 is TGTGCCAGCAGCCAAGCGGGGCCAAGGAAAGACTTC.

The chain links TRBV5-1 to TRBJ2-1, with 13 bases fitting TRBD2. This CDR3 spans 16 amino acids. Germline V gives CDR1 SGHRS, CDR2 YFSETQ. Trimming cost V 2 bases and J 6 bases; bases outside gene matches: 5. The CDR3 DNA reads as TGCGCCAGCAGCTTACTAGCGGGAGGGGTCCTCAATGAGCAGTTCTTC. Its protein product is CASSLLAGGVLNEQFF.

J is TRBJ1-6 and V is TRBV6-8; D call uncertain. The CDR3 totals 13 residues. Trimming took 7 bases from V and 9 from J, leaving 13 bases between them. Germline CDR1 and CDR2: MNHGY and SAAAGT. CDR3 sequence: CASISGVGSPLHF. CDR3 DNA sequence: TGTGCCAGCATCTCTGGGGTGGGTTCACCCCTCCACTTT.

V is TRBV6-8 and J is TRBJ1-4; no reliable D call. V shed 7 bases and J shed 2 bases, with 17 bases lying between them. This CDR3 comprises 16 residues. Germline loops: CDR1 MNHGY, CDR2 SAAAGT. The CDR3 DNA follows: TGTGCCAGCAACGTCGTTGGGGAATCCACTAATGAAAAACTGTTTTTT. Translated: CASNVVGESTNEKLFF.

The chain uses TRBV6-8 and TRBJ1-2; TRBD1 might be the D (6 bases). The CDR3 loop spans 13 amino acids. The V gene's germline CDR1 is MNHGY and CDR2 SAAAGT. Trimming left V 6 bases short and J 1 base short, with 9 bases between. CDR3 nucleotides: TGTGCCAGCAGGGAACAGGGTAACTATGGCTACACCTTC. This codes for CASREQGNYGYTF.

V is TRBV6-8 and J is TRBJ1-5; 8 bases agree with TRBD1. Germline lookup yields CDR1 MNHGY and CDR2 SAAAGT. The J segment lost 4 bases and the V segment lost 6 bases, leaving 8 bases of the junction unmatched. This CDR3 region has 15 residues. The CDR3 DNA is TGTGCCAGCAGCCACGGGACAGGAGCAAATCAGCCCCAGCATTTT. Translated, it gives CASSHGTGANQPQHF.